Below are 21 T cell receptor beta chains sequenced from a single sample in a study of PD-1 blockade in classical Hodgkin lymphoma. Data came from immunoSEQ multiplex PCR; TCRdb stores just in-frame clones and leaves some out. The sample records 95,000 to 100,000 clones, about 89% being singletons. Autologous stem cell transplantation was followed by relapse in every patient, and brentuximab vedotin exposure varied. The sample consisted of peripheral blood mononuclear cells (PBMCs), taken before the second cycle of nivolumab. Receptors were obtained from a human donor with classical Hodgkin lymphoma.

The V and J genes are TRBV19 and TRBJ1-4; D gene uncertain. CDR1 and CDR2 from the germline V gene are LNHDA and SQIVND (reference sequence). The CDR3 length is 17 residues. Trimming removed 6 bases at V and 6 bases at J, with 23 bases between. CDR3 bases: TGTGCCAGTAGCACCTCCCGGTTAGGGCTAGAACATGAAAAACTGTTTTTT. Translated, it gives CASSTSRLGLEHEKLFF.

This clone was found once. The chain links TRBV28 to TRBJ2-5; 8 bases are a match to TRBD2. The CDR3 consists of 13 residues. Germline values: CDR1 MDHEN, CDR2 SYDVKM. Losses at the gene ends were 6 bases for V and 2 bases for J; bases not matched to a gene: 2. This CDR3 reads CASRIAGQETQYF. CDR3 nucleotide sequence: TGTGCCAGCAGAATAGCGGGGCAAGAGACCCAGTACTTC.

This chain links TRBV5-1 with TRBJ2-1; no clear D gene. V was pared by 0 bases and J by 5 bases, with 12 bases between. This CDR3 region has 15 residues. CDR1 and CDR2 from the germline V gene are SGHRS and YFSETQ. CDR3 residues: CASSLAGRSDNEQFF. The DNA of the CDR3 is TGCGCCAGCAGCTTGGCCGGGCGGTCGGACAATGAGCAGTTCTTC.

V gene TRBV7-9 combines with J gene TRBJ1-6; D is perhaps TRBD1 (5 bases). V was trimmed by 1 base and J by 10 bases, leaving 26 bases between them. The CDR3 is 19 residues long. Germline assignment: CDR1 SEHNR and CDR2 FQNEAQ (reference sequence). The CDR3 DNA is TGTGCCAGCAGCTTAGACTCGTACAGTCCGAGGGGAATATACTCACCCCTCCACTTT. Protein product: CASSLDSYSPRGIYSPLHF.

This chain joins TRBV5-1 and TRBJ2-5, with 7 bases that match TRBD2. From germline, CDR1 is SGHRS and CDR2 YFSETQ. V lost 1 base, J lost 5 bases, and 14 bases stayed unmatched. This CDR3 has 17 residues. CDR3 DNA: TGCGCCAGCAGCTTGAACGTGGGACCCGAAGCGGGGGAGACCCAGTACTTC. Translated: CASSLNVGPEAGETQYF.

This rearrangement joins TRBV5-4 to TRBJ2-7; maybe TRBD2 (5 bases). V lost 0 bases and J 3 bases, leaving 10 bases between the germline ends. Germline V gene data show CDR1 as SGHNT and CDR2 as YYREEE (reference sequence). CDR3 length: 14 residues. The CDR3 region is CASSLAAAGYEQYF. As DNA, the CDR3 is TGTGCCAGCAGCTTGGCCGCGGCGGGCTACGAGCAGTACTTC.

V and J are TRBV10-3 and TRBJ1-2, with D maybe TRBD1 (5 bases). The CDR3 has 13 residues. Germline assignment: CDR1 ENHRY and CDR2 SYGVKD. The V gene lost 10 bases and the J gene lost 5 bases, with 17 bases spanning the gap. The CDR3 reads CATTGDLEYGYTF. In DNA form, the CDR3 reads TGTGCCACCACGGGGGACCTCGAATATGGCTACACCTTC.

The CDR3 is CASARVQETQYF. CDR3 nucleotide sequence: TGTGCCAGCGCGCGGGTACAAGAGACCCAGTACTTC. The chain couples TRBV5-6 to TRBJ2-5; maybe TRBD2 (5 bases). V was shortened by 7 bases and J by 2 bases, with 9 bases between the two germline ends. The germline gives CDR1 SGHDT, CDR2 YYEEEE. There are 12 residues in the CDR3.

The CDR3 DNA sequence: TGTGCCAGCAGCTTAGTAAAAGGGGGCTTCTATGGCTACACCTTC. Residues: CASSLVKGGFYGYTF. The chain couples TRBV7-2 to TRBJ1-2; 7 nucleotides align to TRBD1. The germline gives CDR1 SGHTA, CDR2 FQGNSA. V was pared by 1 base and J by 4 bases, with 6 bases of the junction left unmatched. The CDR3 sequence is 15 residues long.

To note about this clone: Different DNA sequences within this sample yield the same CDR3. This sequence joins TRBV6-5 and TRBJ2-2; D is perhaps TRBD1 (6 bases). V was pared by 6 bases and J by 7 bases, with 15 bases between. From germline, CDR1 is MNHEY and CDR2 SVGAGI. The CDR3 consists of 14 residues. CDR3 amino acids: CASRLTTGYGELFF. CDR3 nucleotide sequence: TGTGCCAGCAGGCTAACAACAGGGTACGGGGAGCTGTTTTTT.

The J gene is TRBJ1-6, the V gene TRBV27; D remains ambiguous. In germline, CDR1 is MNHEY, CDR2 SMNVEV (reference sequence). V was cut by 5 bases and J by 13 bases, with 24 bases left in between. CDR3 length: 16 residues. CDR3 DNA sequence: TGTGCCAGCAGTACCCCAGGTCGGGTTCCTGCAGCTCCCCTCCACTTT. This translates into CASSTPGRVPAAPLHF.

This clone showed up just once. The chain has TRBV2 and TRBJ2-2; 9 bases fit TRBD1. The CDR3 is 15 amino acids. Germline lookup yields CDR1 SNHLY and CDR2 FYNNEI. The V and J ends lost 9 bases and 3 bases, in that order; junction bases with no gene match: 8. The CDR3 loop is CARSTGGWDTGELFF. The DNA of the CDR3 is TGTGCCAGAAGCACAGGGGGCTGGGACACCGGGGAGCTGTTTTTT.

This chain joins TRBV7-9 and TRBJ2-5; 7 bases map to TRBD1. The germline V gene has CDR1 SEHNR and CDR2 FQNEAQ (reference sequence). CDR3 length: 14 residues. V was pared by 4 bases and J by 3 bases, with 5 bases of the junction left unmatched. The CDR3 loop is CASSSSTGEETQYF. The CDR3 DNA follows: TGTGCCAGCAGCTCCTCAACAGGGGAAGAGACCCAGTACTTC.

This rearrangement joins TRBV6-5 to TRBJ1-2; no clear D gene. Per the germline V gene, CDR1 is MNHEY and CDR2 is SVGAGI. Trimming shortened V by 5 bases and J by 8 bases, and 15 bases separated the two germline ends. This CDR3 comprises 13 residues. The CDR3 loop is CASSPRRGGGYTF. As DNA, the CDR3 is TGTGCCAGCAGTCCCCGACGCGGTGGGGGCTACACCTTC.

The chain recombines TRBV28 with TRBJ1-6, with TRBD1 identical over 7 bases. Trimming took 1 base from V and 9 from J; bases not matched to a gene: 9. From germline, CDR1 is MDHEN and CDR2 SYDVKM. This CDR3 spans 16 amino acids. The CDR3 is CASSLSPTGSVSPLHF. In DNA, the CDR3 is TGTGCCAGCAGTTTATCCCCGACAGGGTCGGTTTCACCCCTCCACTTT.

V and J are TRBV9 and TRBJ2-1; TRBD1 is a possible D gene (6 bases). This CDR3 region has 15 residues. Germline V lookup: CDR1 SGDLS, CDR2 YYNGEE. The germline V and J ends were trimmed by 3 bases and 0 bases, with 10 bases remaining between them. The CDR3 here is CASSAGTNSYNEQFF. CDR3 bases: TGTGCCAGCAGCGCCGGGACAAACTCCTACAATGAGCAGTTCTTC. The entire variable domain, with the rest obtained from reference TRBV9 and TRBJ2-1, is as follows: DSGVTQTPKHLITATGQRVTLRCSPRSGDLSVYWYQQSLDQGLQFLIQYYNGEERAKGNILERFSAQQFPDLHSELNLSSLELGDSALYFCASSAGTNSYNEQFFGPGTRLTVL.

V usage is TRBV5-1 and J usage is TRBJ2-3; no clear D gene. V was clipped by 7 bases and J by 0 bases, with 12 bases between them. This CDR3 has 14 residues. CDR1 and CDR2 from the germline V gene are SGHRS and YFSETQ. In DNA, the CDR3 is TGCGCCAGCTCCTCCCTATCTAGCACAGATACGCAGTATTTT. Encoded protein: CASSSLSSTDTQYF.

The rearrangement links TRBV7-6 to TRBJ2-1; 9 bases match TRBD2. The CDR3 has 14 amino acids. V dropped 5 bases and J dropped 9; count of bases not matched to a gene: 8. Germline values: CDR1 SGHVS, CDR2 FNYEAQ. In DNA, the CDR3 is TGTGCCAGCAGCGGGCCAGCGGGGGGTACTGAGCAGTTCTTC. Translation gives CASSGPAGGTEQFF.

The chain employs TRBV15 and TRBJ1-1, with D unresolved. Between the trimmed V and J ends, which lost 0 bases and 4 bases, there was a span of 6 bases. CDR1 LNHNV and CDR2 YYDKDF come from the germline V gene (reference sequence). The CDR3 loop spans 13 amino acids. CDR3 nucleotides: TGTGCCACCAGCAGAGATCGGGCCACTGAAGCTTTCTTT. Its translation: CATSRDRATEAFF.

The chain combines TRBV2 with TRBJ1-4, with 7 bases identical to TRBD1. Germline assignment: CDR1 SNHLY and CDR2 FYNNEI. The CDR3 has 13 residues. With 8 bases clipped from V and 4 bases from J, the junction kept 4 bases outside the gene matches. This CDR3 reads CASADRDNEKLFF. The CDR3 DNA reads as TGTGCCAGCGCCGACAGGGATAATGAAAAACTGTTTTTT.

CDR3 bases: TGTGCCAGCAGTTTCGCCATGGGACAGGATAACTATGGCTACACCTTC. Protein sequence: CASSFAMGQDNYGYTF. The J gene is TRBJ1-2, the V gene TRBV6-5; the match to TRBD1 covers 8 bases. Germline CDR1 and CDR2: MNHEY and SVGAGI. The CDR3 has 16 residues. V lost 4 bases to trimming and J lost 1 base; unmatched junction nucleotides: 8.